The present entry profiles one T cell receptor beta chain with its context. It lacks a known antigen. No base quality information exists; no much larger clone differs at one position. Using the deep immunoSEQ assay, multiplex PCR amplified TCR CDR3 regions from genomic DNA. Genomic DNA extracted from each cell subset was distributed evenly over all wells of several immunoSEQ 96-well plates, and each plate served as one replicate. For sorted subsets, about 0.2 ug genomic DNA, equal to 30,000 to 35,000 T cell genomes, was loaded into each replicate PCR. Purified libraries were measured with a Qubit 3.0 fluorometer, size-checked on a Bioanalyzer 2100, and measured again with the KAPA Library Quantification kit. Every immunoSEQ 96-well plate was sequenced on a separate single-read 150-cycle Illumina NextSeq 550 flow cell. Per the authors' processing: Because the immunoSEQ output included only junctional sequences and no quality scores, the filtering could not be the same as the filtering used for full-length reads. Sequences were annotated with PyIR, a Python wrapper for IgBLAST v1.9, and V/J genes and CDR3 were assigned using IMGT germline references. Reads were filtered out if the reads had weak V/J assignments (E-value above 1e-6), no CDR3, stop codons, out-of-frame junctions, or ambiguous translated residues. V3J clonotypes were defined as sequences sharing the same inferred V gene, J gene, and CDR3 amino acid sequence. To compute the percentage overlap between repertoires, the number of shared unique clonotypes was divided by the size of the smaller repertoire. Richness of each repertoire was evaluated using RTK rarefaction, the Chao1 estimator, and Recon v2.1 estimates of unobserved clonotypes. For all TCRbeta clonotypes obtained by the gDNA method from a handful of donors, generation probabilities were computed with OLGA. TCRdb holds this immuneACCESS table with in-frame rearrangements only. Some clones are missing; in checked studies, unresolved V genes explain under half, and the rest has no known cause. V and J calls and clone size are given by that table; D and trimming were obtained from the DNA. For this sample there are roughly 2.5 million clones; 85% to 95% appear just once. 0.13% to 0.15% of the sample comes from the top ten.

The data were taken from a study of shared clonotypes between healthy human individuals (dated by TCRdb to the early 2020s). Background for the entire study: The cohort comprised a couple of women and a few men aged 18 to 49 years. For each donor, three plates each were used for CD4 naive and CD4 memory, two plates were used for CD8 naive, and one plate was used for CD8 memory. Blood TCR repertoires of about 5 healthy adults were deeply sequenced to estimate repertoire size and the extent of clonotype sharing between individuals. Different laboratories and diverse techniques were used to prepare libraries and sequence TCR repertoires, to increase sequencing depth and limit assay-specific biases. Each donor's leukapheresis produced roughly between roughly 0.85 and 9.5 billion PBMCs. Study-wide conclusions, independent of this receptor: When four donors were compared, the shared fraction of clonotypes was approximately 5% for naive CD4, more than 3% for naive CD8, 2.3% for memory CD4, and around 0.37% for memory CD8. Based on pairwise subsampling, the degree of clonotype sharing among donors was expected to be affected by sequencing depth. Naive subsets generally had larger estimated clonotype richness than memory subsets did. The genetic and exposure-history diversity represented was limited by the small number of donors. Higher generation probabilities were observed for clonotypes shared by all four sorted-subset donors than for non-shared clonotypes. Sampling was limited to blood, and TCR repertoires in tissue likely differ from TCR repertoires in blood. Incomplete sequencing was indicated by rarefaction of sorted-subset datasets, despite the large sequencing depth.

Healthy HIV-negative adults with no recently reported acute infections or vaccinations were included as donors. Every donor was a Caucasian adult living in Nashville, Tennessee, USA. CD4+ T cells were enriched through magnetic negative selection, after which naive cells were positively selected on CD45RA and the remaining negative fraction served as the memory subset. Blood was obtained by leukapheresis, after which PBMCs were separated by Ficoll-Histopaque density gradient centrifugation and cryopreserved in liquid nitrogen vapor phase. Analytical flow cytometry was used to check the purity and quantity of every magnetically sorted T cell population. From each sorted fraction, genomic DNA was isolated and quantified by UV absorbance on a Nanodrop 2000c. The TCR sequence derives from a young man in good health. Sequencing input: naive CD4+ T cells sorted from blood. The cell subset or site label, as the study defines it: CD45RA+ positively selected.

Here is the DNA: TGTGCCATCAGTACAGGGAATAATTCACCCCTCCACTTT. Its coded protein is CAISTGNNSPLHF. The rearrangement joined TRBV10-3 to TRBJ1-6; the D gene is perhaps TRBD1, from 6 matching bases. From a lookup of the germline V gene, CDR1 and CDR2 are ENHRY and SYGVKD. V drops 5 bases and J drops 5 bases, leaving 7 bases in between. Reading from cysteine to phenylalanine, the CDR3 counts 13 amino acids. Of the read, only the CDR3 DNA is kept; its 39 bases are in frame from base 1.